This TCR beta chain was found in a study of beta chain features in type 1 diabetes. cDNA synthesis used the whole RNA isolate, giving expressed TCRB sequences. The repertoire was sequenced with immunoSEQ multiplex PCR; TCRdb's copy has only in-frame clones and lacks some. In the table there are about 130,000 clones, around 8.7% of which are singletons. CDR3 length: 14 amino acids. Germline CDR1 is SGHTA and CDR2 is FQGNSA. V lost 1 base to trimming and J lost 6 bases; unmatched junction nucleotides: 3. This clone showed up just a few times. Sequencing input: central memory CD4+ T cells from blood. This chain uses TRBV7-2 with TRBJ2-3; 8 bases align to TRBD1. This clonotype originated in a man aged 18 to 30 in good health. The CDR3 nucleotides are TGTGCCAGCAGCTTAGGGACAGGGATGGATACGCAGTATTTT. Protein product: CASSLGTGMDTQYF. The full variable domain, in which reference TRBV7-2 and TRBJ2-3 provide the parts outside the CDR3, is GAGVSQSPSNKVTEKGKDVELRCDPISGHTALYWYRQSLGQGLEFLIYFQGNSAPDKSGLPSDRFSAERTGGSVSTLTIQRTQQEDSAVYLCASSLGTGMDTQYFGPGTRLTVL.